The clone carrying this TCR beta chain was observed many times. This specimen comes from a study of CD8+CD57+ T cells in acquired aplastic anemia. CD8+CD57+ cell expansion had been shown by flow cytometry in patients chosen for sequencing. Every patient was diagnosed with severe acquired aplastic anemia. The J segment lost 3 bases and the V segment lost 3 bases, leaving 7 bases of the junction unmatched. CDR3 length: 17 amino acids. Germline CDR1 and CDR2: SGHTA and FQGNSA. The study profiled TCR beta VDJ and CDR3 using genomic DNA as template. TCRdb fed the reads into MiXCR, producing one record per CDR3 protein. The top ten hold under 1.2% of the sample, which has about 180,000 distinct CDR3 sequences, roughly 48% seen once.

The TCR sequence derives from a human donor with aplastic anemia. The sequenced sample was sorted CD4+, CD8+, or CD8+CD57+ T cells (not recorded which) from PBMCs. The chain employs TRBV7-2 and TRBJ2-3; 12 nucleotides align to TRBD2. CDR3 coding DNA: TGTGCCAGCAGCTTGGCGGTCGGACTAGCGGGGACAGATACGCAGTATTTT. Translation: CASSLAVGLAGTDTQYF.